This TCR beta chain was found in a study of T cell responses to AZD1222 COVID-19 vaccine. Study-level findings and limits: The study found vaccine-associated CD4 TCRs spanning spike, dominant at 160-218 and 743-854. Close to half of all spike-specific TCRs reportedly target regions of the variants that are unmutated. Clonal diversity may have been underestimated in mostly white British donors.

Assay: immunoSEQ multiplex PCR; the TCRdb copy retains only in-frame clones and omits some. Of over 150,000 clones listed, 92% are singletons. Remarks on this clone: Its cognate antigen is unknown.

The specimen comprised peripheral blood, sampled on day 0 of AZD1222 vaccination. This TCR derives from an adult in good health.

CDR3 sequence: CASSDPLYAQFF. CDR3 coding DNA: TGTGCCAGTAGTGACCCCTTATACGCGCAGTTCTTC. This sequence joins TRBV19 and TRBJ2-1; no clear D gene. V was shortened by 5 bases and J by 12 bases, with 14 bases between the two germline ends. Germline assignment: CDR1 LNHDA and CDR2 SQIVND (reference sequence). The CDR3 spans 12 residues.